Described below is a single T cell receptor (beta chain) sequence and its context. Profiled with immunoSEQ multiplex PCR; TCRdb holds only in-frame clones, not every one. The sample consists of 100,000 or so clones, 89% of them appearing once. This sample stems from a study of PD-1 blockade in classical Hodgkin lymphoma. In the study overall: A 3 mg/kg intravenous dose of nivolumab was received by patients every 2 weeks.

Time point noted: cycle 4 day 1 (C4D1), after 6 weeks of nivolumab. Every patient experienced relapse after autologous stem cell transplantation, and brentuximab vedotin exposure varied. Patients had relapsed/refractory classical Hodgkin lymphoma with complete response, partial response or progressive disease as best response. The sample here was peripheral blood mononuclear cells (PBMCs), taken before the fourth cycle of nivolumab. The clonotype originates from a human donor with classical Hodgkin lymphoma.

As DNA, the CDR3 is TGTGCCAGCAGCTTAGGGGGACTAGCGGTAACCAAAAACATTCAGTACTTC. This sequence encodes CASSLGGLAVTKNIQYF. The chain carries TRBV7-2 and TRBJ2-4; 11 nucleotides agree with TRBD2. CDR1 is SGHTA, CDR2 FQGNSA, per germline. With 1 base clipped from V and 2 bases from J, the junction kept 4 bases outside the gene matches. This CDR3 has 17 amino acids.